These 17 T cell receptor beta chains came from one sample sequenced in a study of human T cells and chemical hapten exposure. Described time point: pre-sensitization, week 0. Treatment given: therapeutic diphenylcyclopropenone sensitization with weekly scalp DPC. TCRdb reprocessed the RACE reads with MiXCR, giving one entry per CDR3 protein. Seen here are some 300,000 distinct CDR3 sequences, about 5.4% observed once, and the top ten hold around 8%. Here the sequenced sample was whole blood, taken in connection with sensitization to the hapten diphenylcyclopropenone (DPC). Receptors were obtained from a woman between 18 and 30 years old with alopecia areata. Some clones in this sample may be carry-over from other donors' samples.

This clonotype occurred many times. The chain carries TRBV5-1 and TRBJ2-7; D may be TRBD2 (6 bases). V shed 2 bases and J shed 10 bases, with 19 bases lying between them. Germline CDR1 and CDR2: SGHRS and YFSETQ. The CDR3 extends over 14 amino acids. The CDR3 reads CASSFGGTGTGQYF. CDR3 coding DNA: TGCGCCAGCAGCTTTGGAGGGACCGGGACCGGCCAGTACTTC.

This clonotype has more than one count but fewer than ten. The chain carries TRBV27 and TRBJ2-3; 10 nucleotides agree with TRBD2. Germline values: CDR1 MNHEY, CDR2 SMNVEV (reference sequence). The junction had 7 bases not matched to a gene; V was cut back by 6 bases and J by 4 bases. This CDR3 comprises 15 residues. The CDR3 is CASRPGTSDADTQYF. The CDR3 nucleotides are TGTGCCAGCAGACCCGGGACTAGCGATGCAGATACGCAGTATTTT.

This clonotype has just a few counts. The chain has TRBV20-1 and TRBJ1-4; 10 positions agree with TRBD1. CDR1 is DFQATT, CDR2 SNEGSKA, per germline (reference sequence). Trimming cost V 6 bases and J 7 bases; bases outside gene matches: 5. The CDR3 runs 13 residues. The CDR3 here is CSAGTGVVEKLFF. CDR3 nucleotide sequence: TGCAGTGCAGGGACAGGGGTCGTTGAAAAACTGTTTTTT.

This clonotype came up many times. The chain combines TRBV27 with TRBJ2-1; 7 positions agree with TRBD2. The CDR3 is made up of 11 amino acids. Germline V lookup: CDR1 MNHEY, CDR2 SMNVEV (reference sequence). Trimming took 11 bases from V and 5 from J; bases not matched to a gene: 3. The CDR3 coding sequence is TGTGCCGTGGGGGGGGACAATGAGCAGTTCTTC. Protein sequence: CAVGGDNEQFF.

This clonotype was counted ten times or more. This chain's CDR3 is CASSLAQMGETQYF. CDR3 nucleotide sequence: TGCGCCAGCAGCTTGGCGCAGATGGGGGAGACCCAGTACTTC. V usage is TRBV5-1 and J usage is TRBJ2-5; D gene uncertain. The germline V gene has CDR1 SGHRS and CDR2 YFSETQ. This CDR3 is 14 amino acids long. The V and J ends lost 0 bases and 5 bases respectively, with 11 bases between them.

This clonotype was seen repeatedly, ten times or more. The CDR3 coding sequence is TGCGCCAGCAGCTTGGTGATAGCGGGGACCCAAGAGACCCAGTACTTC. Translation gives CASSLVIAGTQETQYF. This sequence joins TRBV5-1 and TRBJ2-5; 8 bases match TRBD2. This CDR3 region has 16 residues. Germline V gene lookup returns CDR1 SGHRS and CDR2 YFSETQ. Trimming at V came to 0 bases and at J to 1 base, leaving 5 bases not matched to a gene.

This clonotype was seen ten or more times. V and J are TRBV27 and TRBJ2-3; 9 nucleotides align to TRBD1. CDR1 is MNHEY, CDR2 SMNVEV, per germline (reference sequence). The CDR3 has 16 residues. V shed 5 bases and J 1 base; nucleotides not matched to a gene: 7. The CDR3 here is CASSTYRGHGTDTQYF. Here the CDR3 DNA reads TGTGCCAGCAGTACGTACAGGGGGCACGGCACAGATACGCAGTATTTT.

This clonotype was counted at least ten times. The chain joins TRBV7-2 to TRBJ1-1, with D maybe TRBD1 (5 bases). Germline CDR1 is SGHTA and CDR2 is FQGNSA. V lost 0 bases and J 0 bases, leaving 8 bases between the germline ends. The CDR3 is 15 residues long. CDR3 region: CASSLAAGLNTEAFF. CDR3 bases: TGTGCCAGCAGCTTAGCTGCAGGGTTGAACACTGAAGCTTTCTTT.

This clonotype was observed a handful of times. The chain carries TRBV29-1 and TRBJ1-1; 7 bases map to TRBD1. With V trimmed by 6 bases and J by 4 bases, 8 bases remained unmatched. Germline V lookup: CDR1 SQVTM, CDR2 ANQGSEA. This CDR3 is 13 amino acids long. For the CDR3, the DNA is TGCAGCGTCGAGACAGGGCTCGGCACTGAAGCTTTCTTT. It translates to CSVETGLGTEAFF.

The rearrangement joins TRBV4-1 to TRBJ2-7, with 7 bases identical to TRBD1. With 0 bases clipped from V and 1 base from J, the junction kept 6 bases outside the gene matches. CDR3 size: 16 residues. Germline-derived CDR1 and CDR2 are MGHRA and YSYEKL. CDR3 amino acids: CASSQEASGQSYEQYF. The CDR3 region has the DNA TGCGCCAGCAGCCAAGAGGCCTCGGGACAGTCCTACGAGCAGTACTTC.

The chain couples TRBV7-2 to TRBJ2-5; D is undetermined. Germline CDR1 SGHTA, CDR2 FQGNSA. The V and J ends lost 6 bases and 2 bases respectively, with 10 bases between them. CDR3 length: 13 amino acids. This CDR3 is CASRRSTQETQYF. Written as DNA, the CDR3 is TGTGCCAGCAGAAGGTCGACACAAGAGACCCAGTACTTC.

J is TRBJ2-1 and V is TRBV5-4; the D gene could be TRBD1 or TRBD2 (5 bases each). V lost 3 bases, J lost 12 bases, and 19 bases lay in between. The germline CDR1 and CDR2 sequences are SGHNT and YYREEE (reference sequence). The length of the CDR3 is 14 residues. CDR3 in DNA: TGTGCCAGCAGCTCCGGGACCGCCCGTTTTCGGCAGTTCTTC. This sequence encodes CASSSGTARFRQFF.

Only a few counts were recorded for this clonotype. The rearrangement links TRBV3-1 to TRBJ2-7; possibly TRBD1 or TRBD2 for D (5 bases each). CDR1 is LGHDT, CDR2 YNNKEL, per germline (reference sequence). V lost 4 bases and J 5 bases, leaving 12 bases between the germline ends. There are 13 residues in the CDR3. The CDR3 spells CASSPSRDHEQYF. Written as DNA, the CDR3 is TGTGCCAGCAGCCCGTCCAGGGACCACGAGCAGTACTTC.

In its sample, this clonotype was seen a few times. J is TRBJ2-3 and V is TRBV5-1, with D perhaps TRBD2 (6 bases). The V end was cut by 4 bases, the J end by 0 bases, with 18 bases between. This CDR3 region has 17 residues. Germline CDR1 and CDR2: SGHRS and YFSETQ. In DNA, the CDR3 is TGCGCCAGCAGCGGGACCCCTACTAGCTATAGCACAGATACGCAGTATTTT. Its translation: CASSGTPTSYSTDTQYF. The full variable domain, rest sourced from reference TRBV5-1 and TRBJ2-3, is KAGVTQTPRYLIKTRGQQVTLSCSPISGHRSVSWYQQTPGQGLQFLFEYFSETQRNKGNFPGRFSGRQFSNSRSEMNVSTLELGDSALYLCASSGTPTSYSTDTQYFGPGTRLTVL.

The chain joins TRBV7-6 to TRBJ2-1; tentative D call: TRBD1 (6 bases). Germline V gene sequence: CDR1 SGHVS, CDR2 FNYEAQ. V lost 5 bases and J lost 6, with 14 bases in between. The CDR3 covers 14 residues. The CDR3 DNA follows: TGTGCCAGCAGCCCGGGACAACTTTCCAATGAGCAGTTCTTC. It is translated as CASSPGQLSNEQFF.

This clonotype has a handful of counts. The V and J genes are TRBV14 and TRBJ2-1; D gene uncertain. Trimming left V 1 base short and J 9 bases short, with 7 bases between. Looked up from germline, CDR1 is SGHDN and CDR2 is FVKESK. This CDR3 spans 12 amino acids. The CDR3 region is CASSQVGAEQFF. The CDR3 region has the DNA TGTGCCAGCAGCCAAGTAGGTGCTGAGCAGTTCTTC.

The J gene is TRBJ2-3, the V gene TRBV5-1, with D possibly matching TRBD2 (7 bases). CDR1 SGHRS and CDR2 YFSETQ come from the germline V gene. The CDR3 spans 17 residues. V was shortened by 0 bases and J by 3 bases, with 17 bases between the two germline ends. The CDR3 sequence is CASSLDSGGRVTDTQYF. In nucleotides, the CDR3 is TGCGCCAGCAGCTTGGATTCGGGGGGCCGGGTAACAGATACGCAGTATTTT. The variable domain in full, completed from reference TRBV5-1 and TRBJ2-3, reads KAGVTQTPRYLIKTRGQQVTLSCSPISGHRSVSWYQQTPGQGLQFLFEYFSETQRNKGNFPGRFSGRQFSNSRSEMNVSTLELGDSALYLCASSLDSGGRVTDTQYFGPGTRLTVL.